This entry lists 5 T cell receptor beta chains sequenced from one sample in a study of shared clonotypes between healthy human individuals (dated by TCRdb to 2018 to 2020). Libraries came from the immunoSEQ multiplex PCR assay. The clones in this table, taken by TCRdb from immuneACCESS, are in-frame only. Not every clone is retained; where verified, under half of the shortfall comes from an unresolved V gene, and the cause of the rest is unknown. This sample is represented by roughly 2,300,000 clones; 92% of them were singletons. The top ten clones comprise 0.37% of the sample. The specimen was naive CD4+ T cells from PBMCs. The meaning of the sample's cell subset or site label: CD45RA+ positively selected. The receptor source for this set is a man aged 18 to 29 in good health. Some clones in this sample may be carry-over from other donors' samples.

The chain is built from TRBV5-4 and TRBJ1-2; TRBD1 matches at 7 bases. The CDR3 is 13 residues long. The trim removed 2 bases at V and 6 bases at J, leaving 4 bases unmatched. Germline assignment: CDR1 SGHNT and CDR2 YYREEE (reference sequence). The CDR3 spells CASSLLTGDGYTF. The CDR3 region has the DNA TGTGCCAGCAGCTTACTTACAGGGGATGGCTACACCTTC. Filled out from reference TRBV5-4 and TRBJ1-2, the complete variable domain reads ETGVTQSPTHLIKTRGQQVTLRCSSQSGHNTVSWYQQALGQGPQFIFQYYREEENGRGNFPPRFSGLQFPNYSSELNVNALELDDSALYLCASSLLTGDGYTFGSGTRLTVV.

The V gene is TRBV28, the J gene TRBJ2-7; the D gene could be TRBD1 or TRBD2 (5 bases each). This CDR3 comprises 14 residues. Germline V gene data show CDR1 as MDHEN and CDR2 as SYDVKM. Trimming shortened V by 6 bases and J by 3 bases, and 15 bases separated the two germline ends. The CDR3: CASRRGRASYEQYF. The CDR3 coding sequence is TGTGCCAGCAGGAGGGGCCGGGCTAGCTACGAGCAGTACTTC.

Turning to this clone: The sample holds other DNA sequences that translate to the same CDR3. This chain connects TRBV5-1 to TRBJ2-1; perhaps D is TRBD1 or TRBD2 (6 bases each). The ends were cut back, 2 bases at V and 7 bases at J, with 10 bases in the middle. The CDR3 sequence is 13 residues long. Germline V gene sequence: CDR1 SGHRS, CDR2 YFSETQ. The CDR3 sequence is CASSFRGGNEQFF. For the CDR3, the DNA is TGCGCCAGCAGCTTCAGGGGAGGTAATGAGCAGTTCTTC.

The V and J genes are TRBV5-1 and TRBJ1-3, with D possibly TRBD1 on 5 matching bases. V gave up 4 bases and J gave up 0 bases, with 14 bases separating them. This CDR3 is built from 16 residues. Germline CDR1 is SGHRS and CDR2 is YFSETQ. This CDR3 reads CASSQGLTPSGNTIYF. The CDR3 bases are TGCGCCAGCAGCCAGGGACTGACTCCCTCTGGAAACACCATATATTTT.

DNA for the CDR3: TGCAGCGTTGGTGTTTTTGGACGAAGGCAAGAGACCCAGTACTTC. Its protein is CSVGVFGRRQETQYF. This rearrangement joins TRBV29-1 to TRBJ2-5; D gene unclear. The V end was cut by 4 bases, the J end by 2 bases, with 17 bases between. There are 15 residues in the CDR3. CDR1 and CDR2 from the germline V gene are SQVTM and ANQGSEA.